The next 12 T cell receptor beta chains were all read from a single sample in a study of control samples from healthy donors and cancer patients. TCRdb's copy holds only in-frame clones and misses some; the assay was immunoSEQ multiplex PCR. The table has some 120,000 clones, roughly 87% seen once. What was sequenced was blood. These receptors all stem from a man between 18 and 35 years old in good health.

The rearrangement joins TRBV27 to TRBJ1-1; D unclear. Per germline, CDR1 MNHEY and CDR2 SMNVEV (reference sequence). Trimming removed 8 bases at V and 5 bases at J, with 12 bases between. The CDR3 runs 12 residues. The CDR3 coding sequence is TGTGCCAGCGGACCCGAGAGGACTGAAGCTTTCTTT. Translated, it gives CASGPERTEAFF.

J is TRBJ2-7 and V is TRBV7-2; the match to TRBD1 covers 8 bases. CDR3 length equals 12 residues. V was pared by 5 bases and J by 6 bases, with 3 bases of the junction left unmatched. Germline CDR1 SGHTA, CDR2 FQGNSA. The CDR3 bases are TGTGCCAGCAGCCCGACAGGGGTCGAGCAGTACTTC. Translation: CASSPTGVEQYF. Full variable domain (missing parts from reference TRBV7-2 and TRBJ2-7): GAGVSQSPSNKVTEKGKDVELRCDPISGHTALYWYRQSLGQGLEFLIYFQGNSAPDKSGLPSDRFSAERTGGSVSTLTIQRTQQEDSAVYLCASSPTGVEQYFGPGTRLTVT.

The chain's CDR3 is CSVETQGDPTSSYPQNTEAFF. The CDR3 nucleotides read TGCAGCGTTGAAACCCAGGGGGACCCTACCTCCTCTTATCCCCAGAACACTGAAGCTTTCTTT. The chain links TRBV29-1 to TRBJ1-1; 7 nucleotides line up with TRBD1. This CDR3 has 21 amino acids. From germline, CDR1 is SQVTM and CDR2 ANQGSEA. V lost 2 bases to trimming and J lost 1 base; unmatched junction nucleotides: 25. Supplemented by reference TRBV29-1 and TRBJ1-1, the full variable domain reads SAVISQKPSRDICQRGTSLTIQCQVDSQVTMMFWYRQQPGQSLTLIATANQGSEATYESGFVIDKFPISRPNLTFSTLTVSNMSPEDSSIYLCSVETQGDPTSSYPQNTEAFFGQGTRLTVV.

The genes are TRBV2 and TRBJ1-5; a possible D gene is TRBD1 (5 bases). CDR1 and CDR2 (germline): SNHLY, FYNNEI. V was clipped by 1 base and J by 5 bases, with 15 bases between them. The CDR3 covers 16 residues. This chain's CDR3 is CASSEGGRENYQPQHF. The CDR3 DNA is TGTGCCAGCAGTGAAGGCGGCAGGGAGAACTATCAGCCCCAGCATTTT.

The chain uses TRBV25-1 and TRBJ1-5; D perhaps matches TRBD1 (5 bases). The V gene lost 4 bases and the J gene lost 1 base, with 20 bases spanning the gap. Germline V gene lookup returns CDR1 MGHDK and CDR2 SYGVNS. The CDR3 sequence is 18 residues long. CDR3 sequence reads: CASSGRGLDGASNQPQHF. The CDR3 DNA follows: TGTGCCAGCAGTGGCCGGGGACTAGATGGGGCGAGCAATCAGCCCCAGCATTTT.

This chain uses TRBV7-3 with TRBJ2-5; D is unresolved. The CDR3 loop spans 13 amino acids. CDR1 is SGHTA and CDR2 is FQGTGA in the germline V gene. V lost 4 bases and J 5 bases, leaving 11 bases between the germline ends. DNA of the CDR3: TGTGCCAGCAGCTCAGCAAAAGGGGAGACCCAGTACTTC. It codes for CASSSAKGETQYF.

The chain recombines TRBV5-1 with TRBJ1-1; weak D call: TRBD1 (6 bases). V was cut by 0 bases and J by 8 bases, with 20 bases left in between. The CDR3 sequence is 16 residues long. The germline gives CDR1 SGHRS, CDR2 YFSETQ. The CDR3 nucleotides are TGCGCCAGCAGCTTGGGTTGGCAGGGGACCCCCAGGGAAGCTTTCTTT. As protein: CASSLGWQGTPREAFF. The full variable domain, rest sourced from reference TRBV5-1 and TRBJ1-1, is KAGVTQTPRYLIKTRGQQVTLSCSPISGHRSVSWYQQTPGQGLQFLFEYFSETQRNKGNFPGRFSGRQFSNSRSEMNVSTLELGDSALYLCASSLGWQGTPREAFFGQGTRLTVV.

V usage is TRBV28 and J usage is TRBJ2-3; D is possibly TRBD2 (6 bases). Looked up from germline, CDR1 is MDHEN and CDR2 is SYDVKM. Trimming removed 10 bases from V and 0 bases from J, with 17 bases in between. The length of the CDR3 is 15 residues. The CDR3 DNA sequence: TGTGCCATTACCCCGAGGGAGGTTAGCACAGATACGCAGTATTTT. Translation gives CAITPREVSTDTQYF.

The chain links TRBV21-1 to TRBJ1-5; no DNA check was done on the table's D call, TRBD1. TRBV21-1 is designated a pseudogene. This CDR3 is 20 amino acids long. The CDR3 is CASSKQGLTTLTYSNQPQHF. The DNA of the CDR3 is TGTGCCAGCAGCAAACAGGGCCTCACAACCCTAACTTATAGCAATCAGCCCCAGCATTTT.

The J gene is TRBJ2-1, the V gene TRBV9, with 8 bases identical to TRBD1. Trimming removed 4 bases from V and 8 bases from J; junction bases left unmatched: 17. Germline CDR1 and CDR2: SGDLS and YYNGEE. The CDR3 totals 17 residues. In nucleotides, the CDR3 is TGTGCCAGCAGCCCCCGTATGGCAGGACAGGGTAACGATGAGCAGTTCTTC. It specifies CASSPRMAGQGNDEQFF.

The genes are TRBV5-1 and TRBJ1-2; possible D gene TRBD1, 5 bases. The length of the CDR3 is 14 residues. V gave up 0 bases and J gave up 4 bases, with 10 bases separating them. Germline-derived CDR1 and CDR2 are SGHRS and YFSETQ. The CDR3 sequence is CASSLGQTLYGYTF. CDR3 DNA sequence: TGCGCCAGCAGCTTGGGACAGACGCTCTATGGCTACACCTTC.

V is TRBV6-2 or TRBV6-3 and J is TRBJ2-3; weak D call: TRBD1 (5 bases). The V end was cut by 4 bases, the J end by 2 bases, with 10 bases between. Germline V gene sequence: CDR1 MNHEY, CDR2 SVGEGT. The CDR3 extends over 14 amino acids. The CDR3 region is CASSSTEITDTQYF. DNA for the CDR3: TGTGCCAGCAGTTCGACAGAGATCACAGATACGCAGTATTTT.